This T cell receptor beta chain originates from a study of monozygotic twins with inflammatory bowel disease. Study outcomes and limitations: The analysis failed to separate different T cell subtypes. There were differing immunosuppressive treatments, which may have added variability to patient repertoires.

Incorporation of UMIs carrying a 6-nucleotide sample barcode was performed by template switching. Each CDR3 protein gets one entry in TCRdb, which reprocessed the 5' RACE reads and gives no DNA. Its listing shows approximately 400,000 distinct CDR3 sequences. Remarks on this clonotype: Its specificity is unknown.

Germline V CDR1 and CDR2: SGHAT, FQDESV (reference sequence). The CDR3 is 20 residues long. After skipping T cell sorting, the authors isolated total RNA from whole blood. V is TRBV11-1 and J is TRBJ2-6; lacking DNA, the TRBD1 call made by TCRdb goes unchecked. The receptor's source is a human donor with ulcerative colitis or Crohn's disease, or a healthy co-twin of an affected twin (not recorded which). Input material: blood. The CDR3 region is CASSPPRTETKLSGANVLTF. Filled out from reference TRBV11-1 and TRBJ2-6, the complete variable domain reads EAEVAQSPRYKITEKSQAVAFWCDPISGHATLYWYRQILGQGPELLVQFQDESVVDDSQLPKDRFSAERLKGVDSTLKIQPAELGDSAMYLCASSPPRTETKLSGANVLTFGAGSRLTVL.